This T cell receptor (beta chain) stems from a study of blood T cell repertoires in COVID-19. Authors' data handling: Nucleated cell number was recorded as an estimate derived from reference gene primer amplification. Assay: immunoSEQ multiplex PCR; the TCRdb copy retains only in-frame clones and omits some. The V and J calls and clone size are taken from that table; D and trimming were inferred from the DNA. The profile shows 150,000 to 200,000 clones, 70% to 90% of them singletons. The V gene's germline CDR1 is SGHRS and CDR2 YFSETQ. CDR3 size: 14 residues. V was cut by 4 bases and J by 0 bases, with 9 bases left in between.

The chain uses TRBV5-1 and TRBJ2-3; a possible D gene is TRBD2 (6 bases). The sequencing sample was made of peripheral blood. The source is a man between 40 and 49 years old with active or convalescent COVID-19. The CDR3 nucleotides are TGCGCCAGCAGCGATGGGACTAGCACAGATACGCAGTATTTT. It encodes CASSDGTSTDTQYF.